One sample yielded the 28 T cell receptor beta chains listed below, sequenced in a study of shared clonotypes between healthy human individuals. The repertoire was sequenced with immunoSEQ multiplex PCR; TCRdb's copy has only in-frame clones and lacks some. The table has under 1,100,000 clones, about 80% seen once. Sequenced input: memory CD4+ T cells from PBMCs. The subset is: CD45RA-negative fraction. The receptors come from a young man in good health. Some clones in this sample may be carry-over from other donors' samples.

J is TRBJ2-7 and V is TRBV6-6; 7 bases match TRBD2. Germline CDR1 MNHNY, CDR2 SVGAGI (reference sequence). V trimming: 5 bases; J trimming: 5 bases; junction bases outside the gene matches: 15. The CDR3 consists of 16 residues. The CDR3 region has the DNA TGTGCCAGCAGTCCCCCCCCCGGGAGGTATATGAACGAGCAGTACTTC. It codes for CASSPPPGRYMNEQYF.

This clone has a handful of counts. The V call is TRBV9, the J call TRBJ2-5; possibly TRBD2 for D (5 bases). Trimming stripped 7 bases from V and 1 base from J, with 11 bases between. CDR1 is SGDLS and CDR2 is YYNGEE in the germline V gene. The CDR3 covers 13 residues. The CDR3 nucleotides are TGTGCCAGCGGAGGAGTTTCCCAAGAGACCCAGTACTTC. This codes for CASGGVSQETQYF.

In this sample, this clone turned up a few times. This chain links TRBV29-1 with TRBJ1-2, with TRBD1 identical over 7 bases. V gave up 6 bases and J gave up 7 bases; unmatched junction bases: 11. The germline CDR1 and CDR2 sequences are SQVTM and ANQGSEA. The CDR3 length is 13 residues. The DNA of the CDR3 is TGCAGCGTGGACACCACAGGGGAGAGTGGCTACACCTTC. It codes for CSVDTTGESGYTF.

The rearrangement links TRBV5-6 to TRBJ2-3; 9 nucleotides align to TRBD2. The length of the CDR3 is 16 residues. V was clipped by 3 bases and J by 1 base; unmatched bases: 6. Germline V gene sequence: CDR1 SGHDT, CDR2 YYEEEE. The CDR3 is CASSSRTSARTDTQYF. For the CDR3, the DNA is TGTGCCAGCAGCTCCCGGACTAGCGCACGCACAGATACGCAGTATTTT.

The V gene is TRBV6-5, the J gene TRBJ2-3, with 8 bases aligning to TRBD2. From germline, CDR1 is MNHEY and CDR2 SVGAGI. V lost 6 bases and J lost 1; bases outside the gene matches: 3. CDR3 length: 14 amino acids. The CDR3 here is CASSRLARTDTQYF. In DNA form, the CDR3 reads TGTGCCAGCAGCCGACTAGCGCGCACAGATACGCAGTATTTT.

This chain links TRBV5-1 with TRBJ2-7; either TRBD1 or TRBD2 may supply D (5 bases each). V was shortened by 7 bases and J by 3 bases, with 14 bases between the two germline ends. Germline V lookup: CDR1 SGHRS, CDR2 YFSETQ. The CDR3 runs to 13 residues. The CDR3 nucleotides read TGCGCCAGCGGAAGGGACGGCCTCTACGAGCAGTACTTC. As protein: CASGRDGLYEQYF.

The chain's CDR3 is CAISEFGGLTGNTIYF. CDR3 sequence (DNA): TGTGCCATCAGTGAGTTTGGGGGGTTGACTGGAAACACCATATATTTT. The chain uses TRBV10-3 and TRBJ1-3; the D gene is possibly TRBD1 (5 bases). V lost 1 base, J lost 2 bases, and 12 bases lay in between. The CDR3 runs to 16 residues. Germline CDR1 is ENHRY and CDR2 is SYGVKD.

V is TRBV6-1 and J is TRBJ1-4; no definite D call. The germline gives CDR1 MNHNS, CDR2 SASEGT. V was pared by 6 bases and J by 5 bases, with 13 bases between. The CDR3 has 14 residues. The CDR3 nucleotides read TGTGCCAGCAGGGCGGACCCTCGCAATGAAAAACTGTTTTTT. Translating it yields CASRADPRNEKLFF.

Here the CDR3 DNA reads TGTGCCAGCAGCTTAACAACAGGGAGGGCCTACGAGCAGTACTTC. Amino acids: CASSLTTGRAYEQYF. V is TRBV7-6 and J is TRBJ2-7; a possible D gene is TRBD2 (7 bases). The germline V and J ends were trimmed by 2 bases and 2 bases, with 13 bases remaining between them. Germline V gene sequence: CDR1 SGHVS, CDR2 FNYEAQ. The CDR3 has 15 amino acids. Full variable domain (missing parts from reference TRBV7-6 and TRBJ2-7): GAGVSQSPRYKVTKRGQDVALRCDPISGHVSLYWYRQALGQGPEFLTYFNYEAQQDKSGLPNDRFSAERPEGSISTLTIQRTEQRDSAMYRCASSLTTGRAYEQYFGPGTRLTVT.

The chain carries TRBV30 and TRBJ1-1; D remains ambiguous. V lost 5 bases and J 14 bases, leaving 21 bases between the germline ends. The CDR3 sequence is 12 residues long. Germline CDR1 is GTSNPN and CDR2 is SVGIG (reference sequence). CDR3 amino acids: CAWAPGGVVDFF. The CDR3 DNA follows: TGTGCCTGGGCCCCCGGCGGAGTAGTCGACTTCTTT. The entire variable domain, with the rest obtained from reference TRBV30 and TRBJ1-1, is as follows: SQTIHQWPATLVQPVGSPLSLECTVEGTSNPNLYWYRQAAGRGLQLLFYSVGIGQISSEVPQNLSASRPQDRQFILSSKKLLLSDSGFYLCAWAPGGVVDFFGQGTRLTVV.

This clone was observed a few times. The V call is TRBV30, the J call TRBJ1-3; D is unresolved. The V gene lost 4 bases and the J gene lost 8 bases, with 9 bases spanning the gap. CDR3 length: 11 residues. Germline V gene sequence: CDR1 GTSNPN, CDR2 SVGIG (reference sequence). The CDR3 is CAWTNLDTIYF. The CDR3 DNA reads TGTGCCTGGACAAACCTTGACACCATATATTTT.

The rearrangement links TRBV5-6 to TRBJ1-2; D is ambiguous. Trimming took off 1 base at V and 2 bases at J, with 12 bases between the two ends. Germline V gene sequence: CDR1 SGHDT, CDR2 YYEEEE. CDR3 length equals 15 residues. This CDR3 reads CASSLLGSTNYGYTF. The CDR3 coding sequence is TGTGCCAGCAGCTTGTTGGGCAGTACGAACTATGGCTACACCTTC. Filled out from reference TRBV5-6 and TRBJ1-2, the complete variable domain reads DAGVTQSPTHLIKTRGQQVTLRCSPKSGHDTVSWYQQALGQGPQFIFQYYEEEERQRGNFPDRFSGHQFPNYSSELNVNALLLGDSALYLCASSLLGSTNYGYTFGSGTRLTVV.

The rearrangement uses TRBV27 and TRBJ2-7; D tentatively reads TRBD1 or TRBD2 (5 bases each). V gave up 4 bases and J gave up 9 bases, with 22 bases separating them. This CDR3 is 15 amino acids long. Per germline, CDR1 MNHEY and CDR2 SMNVEV (reference sequence). The CDR3 DNA reads TGTGCCAGCAGTTCCATCCTGAGGGGCCTAGCTGGGCAGTACTTC. Translated, it gives CASSSILRGLAGQYF.

This chain connects TRBV30 to TRBJ2-7; TRBD1 agrees at 10 bases. J lost 6 bases, V lost 4 bases, and 3 bases had no gene match. CDR1 and CDR2 (germline): GTSNPN, SVGIG (reference sequence). This CDR3 has 12 amino acids. The CDR3 bases are TGTGCCTGGACGGGACAGGGGTCCGAGCAGTACTTC. It specifies CAWTGQGSEQYF.

This clone was seen ten or more times. The same CDR3 can be traced to other DNA sequences in this sample. This chain links TRBV2 with TRBJ2-7; D gene uncertain. The V end was cut by 6 bases, the J end by 0 bases, with 3 bases between. The CDR3 totals 11 residues. Germline assignment: CDR1 SNHLY and CDR2 FYNNEI. The CDR3: CASSPSYEQYF. CDR3 nucleotides: TGTGCCAGCAGCCCCTCCTACGAGCAGTACTTC.

The chain employs TRBV5-1 and TRBJ1-2; D possibly corresponds to TRBD1 (5 bases). The CDR3 is 14 residues long. CDR1 and CDR2 from the germline V gene are SGHRS and YFSETQ. Deletions cut 4 bases from V and 0 bases from J, with 10 bases between. Here the CDR3 reads CASSPGLTNYGYTF. DNA for the CDR3: TGCGCCAGCAGCCCGGGACTGACTAACTATGGCTACACCTTC.

V is TRBV6-4 and J is TRBJ1-5; weak D call: TRBD1 (6 bases). The CDR3 is made up of 13 amino acids. CDR1 is MRHNA and CDR2 is SNTAGT in the germline V gene. The germline V and J ends were trimmed by 6 bases and 7 bases, with 13 bases remaining between them. The CDR3 coding sequence is TGTGCCAGCAGGATCGAGGGGGACCAGCCCCAGCATTTT. Protein product: CASRIEGDQPQHF.

V is TRBV4-1 and J is TRBJ2-1, with no clear D. Trimming shortened V by 0 bases and J by 4 bases, and 19 bases separated the two germline ends. From germline, CDR1 is MGHRA and CDR2 YSYEKL. The CDR3 extends over 18 amino acids. CDR3 amino acids: CASSQEGRATWRYNEQFF. CDR3 sequence (DNA): TGCGCCAGCAGCCAAGAAGGACGAGCGACCTGGCGGTACAATGAGCAGTTCTTC.

This clone has just a few counts. V and J are TRBV5-1 and TRBJ1-1; TRBD1 matches 8 bases. This CDR3 region has 15 residues. The germline CDR1 and CDR2 sequences are SGHRS and YFSETQ. The ends lost 0 bases at V and 3 bases at J; junction bases unmatched: 4. CDR3 in DNA: TGCGCCAGCAGCTTGGATCAGGGGGCATACACTGAAGCTTTCTTT. Residues: CASSLDQGAYTEAFF.

V and J are TRBV30 and TRBJ1-5, with TRBD1 as a possible D gene (5 bases). Trimming shortened V by 2 bases and J by 0 bases, and 8 bases separated the two germline ends. The V gene's germline CDR1 is GTSNPN and CDR2 SVGIG (reference sequence). The CDR3 spans 14 residues. This CDR3 is CAWSQDTSNQPQHF. The CDR3 nucleotides are TGTGCCTGGAGTCAGGACACTAGCAATCAGCCCCAGCATTTT.

The CDR3 protein is CASSLGRAYTGELFF. CDR3 nucleotides: TGTGCCAGCAGCTTAGGGCGGGCGTACACCGGGGAGCTGTTTTTT. This chain links TRBV7-2 with TRBJ2-2, with D possibly TRBD2 on 5 matching bases. Germline V gene data show CDR1 as SGHTA and CDR2 as FQGNSA. The CDR3 has 15 residues. Trimming removed 1 base at V and 3 bases at J, with 9 bases between.

This chain joins TRBV4-3 and TRBJ2-7, with D possibly matching TRBD2 (6 bases). The CDR3 is made up of 15 amino acids. The V end lost 1 base, the J end lost 4 bases, and 14 bases lay between the germline ends. CDR1 LGHNA and CDR2 YSLEER come from the germline V gene. CDR3 in DNA: TGCGCCAGCAGCCAAGGTATTAGCGGAATATACGAGCAGTACTTC. As protein: CASSQGISGIYEQYF.

The chain is built from TRBV30 and TRBJ2-1, with D possibly being TRBD1 (6 bases). The CDR3 covers 12 residues. Looked up from germline, CDR1 is GTSNPN and CDR2 is SVGIG (reference sequence). V lost 1 base and J 12 bases, leaving 13 bases between the germline ends. The CDR3 region is CAWSGGTLGQFF. The CDR3 DNA is TGTGCCTGGAGTGGGGGGACATTGGGGCAGTTCTTC. Complete variable domain (other parts from reference TRBV30 and TRBJ2-1): SQTIHQWPATLVQPVGSPLSLECTVEGTSNPNLYWYRQAAGRGLQLLFYSVGIGQISSEVPQNLSASRPQDRQFILSSKKLLLSDSGFYLCAWSGGTLGQFFGPGTRLTVL.

In DNA form, the CDR3 reads TGTGCCAGCAGCTTAGACGGGAACCCTAAAAACATTCAGTACTTC. As protein: CASSLDGNPKNIQYF. V and J are TRBV7-2 and TRBJ2-4; TRBD2 is a possible D gene (5 bases). Trimming stripped 1 base from V and 4 bases from J, with 11 bases between. The CDR3 covers 15 residues. CDR1 SGHTA and CDR2 FQGNSA come from the germline V gene.

On this clone: The sample contains more than one DNA sequence encoding this CDR3. The chain recombines TRBV9 with TRBJ2-3; 7 bases match TRBD1. Germline V gives CDR1 SGDLS, CDR2 YYNGEE. The length of the CDR3 is 15 residues. The V segment lost 0 bases and the J segment 2 bases; nucleotides outside the gene matches: 3. CDR3 DNA sequence: TGTGCCAGCAGCGTAGTAGGGGGCGACACAGATACGCAGTATTTT. Protein sequence: CASSVVGGDTDTQYF.

The chain employs TRBV2 and TRBJ2-1; 9 bases map to TRBD1. Germline V CDR1 and CDR2: SNHLY, FYNNEI. The CDR3 spans 19 residues. V lost 6 bases and J lost 7; bases outside the gene matches: 22. CDR3 DNA: TGTGCCAGCAGGAGACTCCCGGGACAGGGCTTCGTGGGTGATAATGAGCAGTTCTTC. The encoded protein is CASRRLPGQGFVGDNEQFF.

The chain has TRBV29-1 and TRBJ2-1; 15 nucleotides agree with TRBD2. CDR1 is SQVTM and CDR2 is ANQGSEA in the germline V gene. This CDR3 is built from 14 residues. The J segment lost 9 bases and the V segment lost 7 bases, leaving 7 bases of the junction unmatched. The CDR3 bases are TGCAGCGCTGGACTAGCGGGAGGGGGGGCTGAGCAGTTCTTC. Residues: CSAGLAGGGAEQFF.

This clone was counted at least ten times. V gene TRBV5-1 combines with J gene TRBJ1-5; D not resolved. V was cut by 0 bases and J by 0 bases, with 7 bases left in between. The CDR3 is 15 amino acids. From germline, CDR1 is SGHRS and CDR2 YFSETQ. CDR3 loop: CASSLGTDSNQPQHF. For the CDR3, the DNA is TGCGCCAGCAGCTTGGGAACAGATAGCAATCAGCCCCAGCATTTT.